Shown below are 12 T cell receptor beta chains from a single sample sequenced in a study of graft-versus-host responses after intestinal transplantation. TCRdb's copy holds only in-frame clones and misses some; the assay was immunoSEQ multiplex PCR. Of roughly 28,000 clones in the sample, just under 95% were seen once. Sequenced here: PBMCs, sampled around 70 days after intestinal transplant. The receptor source for this set is a human patient who received an intestinal transplant, so some T cells may come from the graft donor.

The chain joins TRBV28 to TRBJ2-5; tentative D call: TRBD1 (6 bases). Germline CDR1 MDHEN, CDR2 SYDVKM. The CDR3 loop spans 13 amino acids. V was pared by 6 bases and J by 1 base, with 9 bases between. The CDR3 sequence: CASRDRFQETQYF. In nucleotides, the CDR3 is TGTGCCAGCAGAGACAGGTTCCAAGAGACCCAGTACTTC.

The chain links TRBV6-6 to TRBJ2-7; D possibly corresponds to TRBD1 (6 bases). The V gene lost 9 bases and the J gene lost 4 bases, with 19 bases spanning the gap. CDR1 is MNHNY, CDR2 SVGAGI, per germline (reference sequence). The CDR3 loop spans 14 amino acids. In DNA, the CDR3 is TGTGCCAGTAACTCCGGGACACTCGAATACGAGCAGTACTTC. Translated, it gives CASNSGTLEYEQYF.

In regard to this clone: A junction boundary mismatches the germline segment, possibly from a read error. The rearrangement uses TRBV11-1 and TRBJ2-7; D is unresolved. The length of the CDR3 is 12 residues. Germline CDR1 and CDR2: SGHAT and FQDESV (reference sequence). CDR3 nucleotides: TGTGCCAGCAGCTTGGGTTCCTACGAGCAGTGCTTC. Amino acids: CASSLGSYEQCF.

This chain links TRBV15 with TRBJ2-5; TRBD2 matches at 9 bases. This CDR3 spans 15 amino acids. In germline, CDR1 is LNHNV, CDR2 YYDKDF (reference sequence). V lost 2 bases and J lost 3; bases outside the gene matches: 4. The CDR3 protein is CATSRRGRAEETQYF. CDR3 bases: TGTGCCACCAGCAGACGCGGGAGGGCCGAAGAGACCCAGTACTTC.

This chain joins TRBV30 and TRBJ1-5; D may be TRBD1 (5 bases). The ends were cut back, 5 bases at V and 1 base at J, with 15 bases in the middle. CDR3 size: 15 residues. From germline, CDR1 is GTSNPN and CDR2 SVGIG (reference sequence). The CDR3 loop is CAWQPRGGSNQPQHF. Written as DNA, the CDR3 is TGTGCCTGGCAGCCGAGGGGTGGGAGCAATCAGCCCCAGCATTTT.

The V and J genes are TRBV6-5 and TRBJ2-7; the D gene is possibly TRBD2 (5 bases). The CDR3 sequence is 15 residues long. The V and J ends lost 0 bases and 6 bases respectively, with 15 bases between them. Germline V CDR1 and CDR2: MNHEY, SVGAGI. CDR3 nucleotides: TGTGCCAGCAGTTACTCGTTGGGAGTCGAAGGCGAGCAGTACTTC. Protein: CASSYSLGVEGEQYF.

The chain employs TRBV19 and TRBJ2-1, with 10 bases fitting TRBD2. The V segment lost 1 base and the J segment 2 bases; nucleotides outside the gene matches: 2. The CDR3 is 16 residues long. Germline V gives CDR1 LNHDA, CDR2 SQIVND (reference sequence). CDR3 DNA: TGTGCCAGTAGTATAGGTCTAGCGGGAGCCTACAATGAGCAGTTCTTC. Protein product: CASSIGLAGAYNEQFF.

The chain employs TRBV27 and TRBJ2-1; D possibly corresponds to TRBD2 (5 bases). CDR3 length equals 14 residues. Trimming took 3 bases from V and 8 from J, leaving 14 bases between them. Germline CDR1 is MNHEY and CDR2 is SMNVEV (reference sequence). DNA of the CDR3: TGTGCCAGCAGTTTGTCGGGGTTTTTCTATGAGCAGTTCTTC. Translation gives CASSLSGFFYEQFF.

This clone is a singleton in its sample. The chain joins TRBV7-9 to TRBJ2-5; D not certain. CDR3 length equals 15 residues. CDR1 and CDR2 (germline): SEHNR, FQNEAQ (reference sequence). V lost 2 bases and J 2 bases, leaving 12 bases between the germline ends. Written as DNA, the CDR3 is TGTGCCAGCAGCTTAATATCAGGCCAGCAAGAGACCCAGTACTTC. As protein: CASSLISGQQETQYF.

V and J are TRBV5-6 and TRBJ2-5; the D gene could be TRBD1 or TRBD2 (5 bases each). Germline assignment: CDR1 SGHDT and CDR2 YYEEEE. Trimming shortened V by 4 bases and J by 5 bases, and 15 bases separated the two germline ends. The CDR3 loop spans 14 amino acids. The CDR3 DNA follows: TGTGCCAGCAGCCCCGGGGCCGCCGGGGAGACCCAGTACTTC. It specifies CASSPGAAGETQYF.

The chain employs TRBV6-1 and TRBJ1-5; D gene uncertain. The CDR3 extends over 16 amino acids. Trimming took off 3 bases at V and 4 bases at J, with 16 bases between the two ends. The V gene's germline CDR1 is MNHNS and CDR2 SASEGT. Here the CDR3 DNA reads TGTGCCAGCAGTGACTGGGGATTAACTGGGAATCAGCCCCAGCATTTT. Protein product: CASSDWGLTGNQPQHF.

This chain uses TRBV10-2 with TRBJ2-7, with a tentative D call TRBD1 (5 bases). CDR3 length: 14 residues. Looked up from germline, CDR1 is WSHSY and CDR2 is SAAADI. With 4 bases removed from V and 4 bases from J, the gap between germline ends came to 14 bases. CDR3: CASSVSQGAYEQYF. In DNA, the CDR3 is TGCGCCAGCAGTGTAAGTCAGGGTGCGTACGAGCAGTACTTC.